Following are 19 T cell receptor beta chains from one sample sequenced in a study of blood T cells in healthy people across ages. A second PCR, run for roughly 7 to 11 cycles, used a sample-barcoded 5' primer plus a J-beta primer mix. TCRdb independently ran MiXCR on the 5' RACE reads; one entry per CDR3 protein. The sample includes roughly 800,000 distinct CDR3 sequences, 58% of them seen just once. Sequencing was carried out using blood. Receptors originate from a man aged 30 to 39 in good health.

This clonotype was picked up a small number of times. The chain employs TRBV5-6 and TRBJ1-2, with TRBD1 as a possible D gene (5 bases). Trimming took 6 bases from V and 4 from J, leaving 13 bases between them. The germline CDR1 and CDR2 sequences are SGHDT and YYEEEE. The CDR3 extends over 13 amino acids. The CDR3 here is CASNMFGGYGYTF. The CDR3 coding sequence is TGTGCCAGCAACATGTTCGGGGGCTATGGCTACACCTTC.

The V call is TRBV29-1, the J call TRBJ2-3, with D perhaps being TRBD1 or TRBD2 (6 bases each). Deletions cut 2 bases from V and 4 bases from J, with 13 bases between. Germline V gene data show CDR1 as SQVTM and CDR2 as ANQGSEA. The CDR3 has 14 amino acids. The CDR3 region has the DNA TGCAGCGTTGAAAGGCAGAGGGGGGCAGATACGCAGTATTTT. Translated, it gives CSVERQRGADTQYF.

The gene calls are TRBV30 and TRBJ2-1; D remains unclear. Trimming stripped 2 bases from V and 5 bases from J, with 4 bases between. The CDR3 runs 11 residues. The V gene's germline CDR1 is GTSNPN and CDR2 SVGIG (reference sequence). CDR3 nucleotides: TGTGCCTGGAGTAAGAACAATGAGCAGTTCTTC. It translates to CAWSKNNEQFF.

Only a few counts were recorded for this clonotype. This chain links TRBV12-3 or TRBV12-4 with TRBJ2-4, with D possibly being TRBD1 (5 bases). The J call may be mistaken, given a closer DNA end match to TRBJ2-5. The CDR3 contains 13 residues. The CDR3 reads CASSFNRKETQYF. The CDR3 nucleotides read TGTGCCAGCAGTTTTAACAGGAAAGAGACCCAGTACTTC.

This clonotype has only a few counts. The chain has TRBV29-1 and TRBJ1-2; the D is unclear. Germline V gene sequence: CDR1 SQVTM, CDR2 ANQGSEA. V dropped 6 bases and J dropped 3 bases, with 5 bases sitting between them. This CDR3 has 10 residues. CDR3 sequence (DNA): TGCAGCGTGGACGACTATGGCTACACCTTC. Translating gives CSVDDYGYTF. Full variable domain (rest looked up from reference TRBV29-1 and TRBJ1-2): SAVISQKPSRDICQRGTSLTIQCQVDSQVTMMFWYRQQPGQSLTLIATANQGSEATYESGFVIDKFPISRPNLTFSTLTVSNMSPEDSSIYLCSVDDYGYTFGSGTRLTVV.

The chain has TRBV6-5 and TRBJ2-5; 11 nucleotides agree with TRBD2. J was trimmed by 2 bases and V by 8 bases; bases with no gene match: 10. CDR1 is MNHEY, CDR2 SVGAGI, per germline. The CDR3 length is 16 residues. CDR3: CASPGTSGYRQETQYF. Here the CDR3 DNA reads TGTGCCAGCCCCGGGACTAGCGGATACAGACAAGAGACCCAGTACTTC.

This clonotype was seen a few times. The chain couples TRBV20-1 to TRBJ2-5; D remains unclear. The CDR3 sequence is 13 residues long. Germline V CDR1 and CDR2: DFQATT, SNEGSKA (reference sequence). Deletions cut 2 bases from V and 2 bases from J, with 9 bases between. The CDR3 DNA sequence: TGCAGTGCTAGAATCCCTGCACAAGAGACCCAGTACTTC. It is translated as CSARIPAQETQYF.

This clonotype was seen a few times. In DNA form, the CDR3 reads TGCAGTGCTAGTCAAGGTTACGAGCAGTACTTC. This sequence encodes CSASQGYEQYF. The genes are TRBV20-1 and TRBJ2-7; D remains unclear. The CDR3 is made up of 11 amino acids. V was pared by 3 bases and J by 4 bases, with 7 bases between. Germline V CDR1 and CDR2: DFQATT, SNEGSKA (reference sequence).

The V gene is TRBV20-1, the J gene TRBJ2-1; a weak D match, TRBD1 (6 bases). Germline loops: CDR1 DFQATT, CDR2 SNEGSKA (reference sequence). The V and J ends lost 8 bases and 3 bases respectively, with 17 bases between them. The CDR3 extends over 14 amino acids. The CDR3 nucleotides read TGCAGTAATCTGGAGAGGGGGTTCTACAATGAGCAGTTCTTC. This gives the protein CSNLERGFYNEQFF.

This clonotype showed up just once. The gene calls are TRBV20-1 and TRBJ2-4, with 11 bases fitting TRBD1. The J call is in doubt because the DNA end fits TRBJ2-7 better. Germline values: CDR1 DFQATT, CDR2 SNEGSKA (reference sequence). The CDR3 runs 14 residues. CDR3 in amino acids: CSATTGTGGNEQYF. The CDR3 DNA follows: TGCAGTGCTACAACCGGGACAGGGGGAAACGAGCAGTACTTC.

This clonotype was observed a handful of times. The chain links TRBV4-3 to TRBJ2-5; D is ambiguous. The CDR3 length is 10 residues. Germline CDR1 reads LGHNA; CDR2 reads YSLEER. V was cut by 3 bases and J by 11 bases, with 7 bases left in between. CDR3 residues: CASSHDEQYF. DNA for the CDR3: TGCGCCAGCAGCCACGATGAGCAGTACTTC.

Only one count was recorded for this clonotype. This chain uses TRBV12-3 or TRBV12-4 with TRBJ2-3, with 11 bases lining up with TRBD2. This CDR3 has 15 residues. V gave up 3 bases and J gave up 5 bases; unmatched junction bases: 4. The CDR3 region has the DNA TGTGCCAGCAGTTTTACTAGCGGGAGAAGAGATACGCAGTATTTT. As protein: CASSFTSGRRDTQYF.

In DNA form, the CDR3 reads TGTGCCAGCAGTGAGGACAGGAGTAACTATGGCTACACCTTC. This encodes CASSEDRSNYGYTF. The V and J genes are TRBV2 and TRBJ1-2, with 7 bases that match TRBD1. The CDR3 runs 14 residues. V lost 3 bases to trimming and J lost 1 base; unmatched junction nucleotides: 2. Germline V lookup: CDR1 SNHLY, CDR2 FYNNEI.

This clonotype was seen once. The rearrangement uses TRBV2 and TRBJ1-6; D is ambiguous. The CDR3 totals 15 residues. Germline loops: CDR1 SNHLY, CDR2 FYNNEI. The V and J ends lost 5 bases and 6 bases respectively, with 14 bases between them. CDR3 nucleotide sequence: TGTGCCAGCAGTCAAGAAGAGATTTCTAATTCACCCCTCCACTTT. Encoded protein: CASSQEEISNSPLHF.

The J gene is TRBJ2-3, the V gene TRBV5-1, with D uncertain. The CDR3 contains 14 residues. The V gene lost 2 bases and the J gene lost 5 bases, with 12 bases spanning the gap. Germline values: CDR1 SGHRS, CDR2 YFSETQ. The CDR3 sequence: CASSFVSRKDTQYF. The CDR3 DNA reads TGCGCCAGCAGCTTCGTATCGAGAAAAGATACGCAGTATTTT. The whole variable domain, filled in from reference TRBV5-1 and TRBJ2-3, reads KAGVTQTPRYLIKTRGQQVTLSCSPISGHRSVSWYQQTPGQGLQFLFEYFSETQRNKGNFPGRFSGRQFSNSRSEMNVSTLELGDSALYLCASSFVSRKDTQYFGPGTRLTVL.

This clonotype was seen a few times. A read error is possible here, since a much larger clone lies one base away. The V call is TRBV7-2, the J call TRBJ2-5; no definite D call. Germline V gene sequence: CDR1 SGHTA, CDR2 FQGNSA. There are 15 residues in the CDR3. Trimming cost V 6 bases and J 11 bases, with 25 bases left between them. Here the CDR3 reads CASRVPGSEANEQYF. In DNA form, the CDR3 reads TGTGCCAGCAGGGTACCGGGCTCCGAGGCAAATGAGCAGTACTTC.

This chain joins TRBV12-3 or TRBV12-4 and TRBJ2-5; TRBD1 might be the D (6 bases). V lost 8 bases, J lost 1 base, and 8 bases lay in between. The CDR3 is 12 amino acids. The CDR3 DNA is TGTGCCAGCGGGGGCGTCCAAGAGACCCAGTACTTC. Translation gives CASGGVQETQYF.

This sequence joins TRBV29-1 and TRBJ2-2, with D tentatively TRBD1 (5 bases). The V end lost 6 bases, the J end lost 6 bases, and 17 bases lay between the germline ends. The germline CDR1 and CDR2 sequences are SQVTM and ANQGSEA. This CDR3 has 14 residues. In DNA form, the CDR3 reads TGCAGCGTGAGTACAGGAGAGATCGCCGGGGAGCTGTTTTTT. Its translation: CSVSTGEIAGELFF.

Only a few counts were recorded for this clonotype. The CDR3 here is CASSLGSGGVDTQYF. DNA for the CDR3: TGTGCCAGCAGCTTAGGAAGCGGGGGGGTGGATACGCAGTATTTT. This rearrangement joins TRBV7-2 to TRBJ2-3; TRBD2 aligns across 10 bases. The germline V gene has CDR1 SGHTA and CDR2 FQGNSA. The CDR3 is made up of 15 amino acids. Trimming took 1 base from V and 6 from J; bases not matched to a gene: 4.